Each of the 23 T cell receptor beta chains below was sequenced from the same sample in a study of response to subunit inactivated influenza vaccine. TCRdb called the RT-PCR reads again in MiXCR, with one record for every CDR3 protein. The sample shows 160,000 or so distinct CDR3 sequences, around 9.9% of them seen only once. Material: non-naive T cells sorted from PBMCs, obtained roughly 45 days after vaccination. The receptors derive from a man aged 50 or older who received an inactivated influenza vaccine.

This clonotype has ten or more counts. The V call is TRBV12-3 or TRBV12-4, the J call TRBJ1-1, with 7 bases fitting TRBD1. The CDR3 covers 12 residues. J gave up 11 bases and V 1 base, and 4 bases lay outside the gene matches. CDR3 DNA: TGTGCCAGCAGTTTAGTGGGACAGCGGGCTTTCTTT. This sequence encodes CASSLVGQRAFF.

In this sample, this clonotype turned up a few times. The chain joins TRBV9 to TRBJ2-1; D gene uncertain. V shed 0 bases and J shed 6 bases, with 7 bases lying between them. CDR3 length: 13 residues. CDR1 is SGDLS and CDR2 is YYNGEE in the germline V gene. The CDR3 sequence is CASSVAGLNEQFF. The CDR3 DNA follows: TGTGCCAGCAGCGTAGCTGGGCTCAATGAGCAGTTCTTC.

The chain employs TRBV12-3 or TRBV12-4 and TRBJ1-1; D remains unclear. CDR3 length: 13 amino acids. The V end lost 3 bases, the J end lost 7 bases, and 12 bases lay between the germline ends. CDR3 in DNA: TGTGCCAGCAGTTTTATCCCGGGCGGTGAAGCTTTCTTT. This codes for CASSFIPGGEAFF.

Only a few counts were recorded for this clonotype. CDR3 nucleotide sequence: TGTGCCAGCAGAGGGGACATCAATCAGCCCCAGCATTTT. Translated, it gives CASRGDINQPQHF. This chain links TRBV2 with TRBJ1-5, with a possible D match to TRBD1 (6 bases). V was shortened by 6 bases and J by 3 bases, with 9 bases between the two germline ends. The CDR3 extends over 13 amino acids. In germline, CDR1 is SNHLY, CDR2 FYNNEI. Full variable domain (missing parts from reference TRBV2 and TRBJ1-5): EPEVTQTPSHQVTQMGQEVILRCVPISNHLYFYWYRQILGQKVEFLVSFYNNEISEKSEIFDDQFSVERPDGSNFTLKIRSTKLEDSAMYFCASRGDINQPQHFGDGTRLSIL.

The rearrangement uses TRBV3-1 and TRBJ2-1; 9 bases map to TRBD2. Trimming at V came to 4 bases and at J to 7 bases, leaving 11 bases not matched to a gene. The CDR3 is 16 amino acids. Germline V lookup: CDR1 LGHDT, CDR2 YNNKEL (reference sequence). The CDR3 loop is CASSPTRGGAYNEQFF. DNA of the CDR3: TGTGCCAGCAGCCCCACCCGCGGGGGGGCTTATAATGAGCAGTTCTTC.

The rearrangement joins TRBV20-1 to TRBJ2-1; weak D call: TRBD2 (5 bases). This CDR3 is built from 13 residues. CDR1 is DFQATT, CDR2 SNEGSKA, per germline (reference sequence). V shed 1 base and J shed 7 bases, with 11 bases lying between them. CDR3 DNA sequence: TGCAGTGCTAGAGTTCCGGGGAAGAATGAGCAGTTCTTC. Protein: CSARVPGKNEQFF.

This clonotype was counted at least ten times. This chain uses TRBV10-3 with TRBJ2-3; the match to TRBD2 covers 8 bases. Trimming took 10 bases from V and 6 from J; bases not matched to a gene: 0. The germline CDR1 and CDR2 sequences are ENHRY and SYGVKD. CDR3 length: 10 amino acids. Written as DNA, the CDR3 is TGTGCCACGGGGGGGGATACGCAGTATTTT. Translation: CATGGDTQYF.

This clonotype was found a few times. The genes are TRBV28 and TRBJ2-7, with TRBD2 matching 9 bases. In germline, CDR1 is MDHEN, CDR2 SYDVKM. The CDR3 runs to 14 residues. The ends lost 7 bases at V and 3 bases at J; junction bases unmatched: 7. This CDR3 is CASIAGGISYEQYF. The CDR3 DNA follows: TGTGCCAGCATCGCGGGGGGGATCAGCTACGAGCAGTACTTC.

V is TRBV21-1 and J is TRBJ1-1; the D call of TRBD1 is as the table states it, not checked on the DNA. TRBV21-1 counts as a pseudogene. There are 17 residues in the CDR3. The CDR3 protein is CASSPGVRGRGNTEAFF. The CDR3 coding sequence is TGTGCCAGCAGCCCAGGGGTCAGGGGGCGCGGGAACACTGAAGCTTTCTTT.

CDR3 sequence: CASSLDRNSYEQYF. The DNA for the CDR3 is TGTGCCAGCAGCCTGGACAGAAACTCCTACGAGCAGTACTTC. The chain uses TRBV7-2 and TRBJ2-7; maybe TRBD1 (6 bases). CDR1 and CDR2 from the germline V gene are SGHTA and FQGNSA. V was clipped by 5 bases and J by 0 bases, with 11 bases between them. This CDR3 has 14 amino acids.

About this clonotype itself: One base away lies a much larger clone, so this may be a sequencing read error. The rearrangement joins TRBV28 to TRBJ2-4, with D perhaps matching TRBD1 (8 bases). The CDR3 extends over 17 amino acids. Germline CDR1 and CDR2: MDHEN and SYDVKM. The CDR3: CASSPATGGVANNIQYF. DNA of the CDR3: TGTGCCAGCAGTCCCGCAACAGGGGGGGTTGCCAACAACATTCAGTACTTC.

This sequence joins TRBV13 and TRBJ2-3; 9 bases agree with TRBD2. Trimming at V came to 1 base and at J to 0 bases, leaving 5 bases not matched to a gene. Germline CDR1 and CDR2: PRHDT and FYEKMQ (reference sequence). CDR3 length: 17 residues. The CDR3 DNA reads TGTGCCAGCAGCTTAGTTGGTCTAGCGGGGAGCACAGATACGCAGTATTTT. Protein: CASSLVGLAGSTDTQYF.

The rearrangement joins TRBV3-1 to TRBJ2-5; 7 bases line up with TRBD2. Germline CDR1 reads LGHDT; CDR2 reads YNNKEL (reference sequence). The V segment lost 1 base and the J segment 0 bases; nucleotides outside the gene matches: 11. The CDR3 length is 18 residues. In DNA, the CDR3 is TGTGCCAGCAGCCAAGCATGTAGTCCCCGGGGGGACCAAGAGACCCAGTACTTC. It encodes CASSQACSPRGDQETQYF.

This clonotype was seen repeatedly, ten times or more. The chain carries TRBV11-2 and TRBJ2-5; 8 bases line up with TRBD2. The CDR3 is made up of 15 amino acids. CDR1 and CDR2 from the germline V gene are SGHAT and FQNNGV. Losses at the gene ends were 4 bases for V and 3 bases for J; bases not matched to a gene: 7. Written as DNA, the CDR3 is TGTGCCAGCAGCTCGCGCGGGGGGCTGGAAGAGACCCAGTACTTC. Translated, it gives CASSSRGGLEETQYF.

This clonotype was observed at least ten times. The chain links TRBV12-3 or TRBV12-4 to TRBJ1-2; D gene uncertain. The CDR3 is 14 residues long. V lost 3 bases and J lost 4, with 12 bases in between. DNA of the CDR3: TGTGCCAGCAGTTTGGGTGGGATTAGCTATGGCTACACCTTC. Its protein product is CASSLGGISYGYTF.

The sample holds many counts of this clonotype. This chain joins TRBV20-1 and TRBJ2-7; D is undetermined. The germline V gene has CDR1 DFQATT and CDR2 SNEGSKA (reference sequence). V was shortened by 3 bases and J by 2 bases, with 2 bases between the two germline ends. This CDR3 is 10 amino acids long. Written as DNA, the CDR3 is TGCAGTGCTAGTCCCTACGAGCAGTACTTC. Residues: CSASPYEQYF.

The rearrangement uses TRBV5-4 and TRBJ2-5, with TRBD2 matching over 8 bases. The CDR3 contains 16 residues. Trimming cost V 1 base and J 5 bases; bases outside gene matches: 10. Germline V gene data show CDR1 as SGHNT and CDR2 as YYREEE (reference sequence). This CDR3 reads CASSLSGGPRRETQYF. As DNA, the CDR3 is TGTGCCAGCAGCTTGTCGGGAGGGCCAAGGAGGGAGACCCAGTACTTC. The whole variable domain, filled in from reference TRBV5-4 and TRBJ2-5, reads ETGVTQSPTHLIKTRGQQVTLRCSSQSGHNTVSWYQQALGQGPQFIFQYYREEENGRGNFPPRFSGLQFPNYSSELNVNALELDDSALYLCASSLSGGPRRETQYFGPGTRLLVL.

The CDR3 spells CASSQGTSWDEQFF. Here the CDR3 DNA reads TGTGCCAGCAGCCAAGGGACTAGCTGGGATGAGCAGTTCTTC. The V gene is TRBV4-2, the J gene TRBJ2-1; TRBD2 matches at 8 bases. Trimming removed 1 base from V and 8 bases from J; junction bases left unmatched: 4. There are 14 residues in the CDR3. Germline values: CDR1 LGHNA, CDR2 YNFKEQ.

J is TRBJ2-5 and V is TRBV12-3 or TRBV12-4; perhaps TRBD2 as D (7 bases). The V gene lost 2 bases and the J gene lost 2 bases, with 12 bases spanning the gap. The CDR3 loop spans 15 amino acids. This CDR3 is CASSLRGGRQETQYF. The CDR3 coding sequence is TGTGCCAGCAGTTTAAGGGGGGGACGACAAGAGACCCAGTACTTC.

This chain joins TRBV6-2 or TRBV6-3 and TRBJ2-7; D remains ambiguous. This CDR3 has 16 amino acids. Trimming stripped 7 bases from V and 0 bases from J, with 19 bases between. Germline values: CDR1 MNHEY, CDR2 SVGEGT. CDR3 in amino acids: CASTYEWERGSYEQYF. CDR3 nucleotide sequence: TGTGCCAGCACCTACGAATGGGAACGCGGCTCCTACGAGCAGTACTTC.

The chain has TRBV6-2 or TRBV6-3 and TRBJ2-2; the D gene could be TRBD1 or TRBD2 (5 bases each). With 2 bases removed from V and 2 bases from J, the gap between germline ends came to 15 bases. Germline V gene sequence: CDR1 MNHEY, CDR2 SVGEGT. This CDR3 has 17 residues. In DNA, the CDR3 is TGTGCCAGCAGTTACCCTACAGGAGGACCTAACACCGGGGAGCTGTTTTTT. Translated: CASSYPTGGPNTGELFF.

CDR3 in amino acids: CASSSSDRGWRHGYTF. The CDR3 DNA sequence: TGTGCCAGCAGCTCATCTGACAGGGGTTGGAGGCATGGCTACACCTTC. V is TRBV6-2 or TRBV6-3 and J is TRBJ1-2, with TRBD1 identical over 8 bases. The CDR3 is 16 amino acids. V gave up 6 bases and J gave up 6 bases; unmatched junction bases: 15. The germline gives CDR1 MNHEY, CDR2 SVGEGT.

Here the CDR3 DNA reads TGTGCCAGCAGTTTACGGCGGGGCTCGGGCTATGGCTACACCTTC. Translation gives CASSLRRGSGYGYTF. The chain uses TRBV28 and TRBJ1-2; D might be TRBD1 (5 bases). This CDR3 region has 15 residues. Germline CDR1 reads MDHEN; CDR2 reads SYDVKM. V was trimmed by 2 bases and J by 4 bases, leaving 14 bases between them.